The 17 T cell receptor beta chains reported below all come from one sample, sequenced in a study of T cells after yellow fever vaccination. MiXCR was run by TCRdb on the 5' RACE reads, yielding one entry per CDR3 protein. The repertoire holds 500,000 to 650,000 distinct CDR3 sequences, with around an eighth as singletons. The material sequenced was PBMCs, taken on the day of the yellow fever booster vaccination. The receptor set was obtained from a man aged 25 to 40 who received the YFV17D yellow fever vaccine.

The rearrangement uses TRBV20-1 and TRBJ2-3; 16 nucleotides align to TRBD2. The CDR3 consists of 17 residues. Germline CDR1 DFQATT, CDR2 SNEGSKA (reference sequence). J lost 8 bases, V lost 0 bases, and 8 bases had no gene match. CDR3 coding DNA: TGCAGTGCTAGAGATCGGGGACTAGCGGGAGGGAGAACTACGCAGTATTTT. Its protein is CSARDRGLAGGRTTQYF.

This clonotype has just a few counts. The J gene is TRBJ2-6, the V gene TRBV6-5; maybe TRBD2 (6 bases). CDR3 size: 16 residues. Trimming took 2 bases from V and 3 from J, leaving 11 bases between them. In germline, CDR1 is MNHEY, CDR2 SVGAGI. CDR3 protein: CASSYVRGGGANVLTF. As DNA, the CDR3 is TGTGCCAGCAGTTACGTCCGGGGAGGTGGGGCCAACGTCCTGACTTTC.

This rearrangement joins TRBV15 to TRBJ2-7; 9 nucleotides align to TRBD1. CDR1 LNHNV and CDR2 YYDKDF come from the germline V gene (reference sequence). This CDR3 is 15 amino acids long. V lost 4 bases and J lost 2; bases outside the gene matches: 6. This chain's CDR3 is CATSIDRQGAYEQYF. Here the CDR3 DNA reads TGTGCCACCAGCATAGATCGACAGGGGGCCTACGAGCAGTACTTC.

This clonotype turned up a few times. V is TRBV7-8 and J is TRBJ2-5; either TRBD1 or TRBD2 may fit D (5 bases each). This CDR3 is built from 17 residues. V was trimmed by 3 bases and J by 4 bases, leaving 21 bases between them. In germline, CDR1 is SGHVS, CDR2 FQNEAQ. CDR3: CASSLRAAGLARETQYF. DNA of the CDR3: TGTGCCAGCAGCTTGAGGGCGGCAGGGCTGGCTCGAGAGACCCAGTACTTC.

Ten or more counts support this clonotype. CDR3: CASSTHLYEQFF. For the CDR3, the DNA is TGTGCCAGCAGCACTCACTTGTATGAGCAGTTCTTC. This sequence joins TRBV5-5 and TRBJ2-1, with D uncertain. The CDR3 runs to 12 residues. V gave up 4 bases and J gave up 8 bases, with 10 bases separating them. Germline loops: CDR1 SGHKS, CDR2 YYEKEE (reference sequence).

The chain combines TRBV5-4 with TRBJ2-1, with D perhaps matching TRBD2 (6 bases). V was pared by 9 bases and J by 0 bases, with 10 bases between. Germline V gene sequence: CDR1 SGHNT, CDR2 YYREEE (reference sequence). The CDR3 sequence is 13 residues long. In nucleotides, the CDR3 is TGTGCCACCGGGACTTTCTCCTACAATGAGCAGTTCTTC. Translation: CATGTFSYNEQFF.

The genes are TRBV5-1 and TRBJ2-3; D gene ambiguous. Deletions cut 4 bases from V and 3 bases from J, with 15 bases between. CDR3 length: 15 amino acids. CDR1 SGHRS and CDR2 YFSETQ come from the germline V gene. The CDR3, as DNA: TGCGCCAGCAGCCTACCTGTTGGTGGGACAGATACGCAGTATTTT. Its protein is CASSLPVGGTDTQYF.

This chain connects TRBV20-1 to TRBJ2-5; D might be TRBD1 (5 bases). The length of the CDR3 is 12 residues. Germline CDR1 DFQATT, CDR2 SNEGSKA (reference sequence). V was shortened by 6 bases and J by 5 bases, with 13 bases between the two germline ends. The CDR3 reads CSALTGSETQYF. CDR3 DNA sequence: TGCAGTGCCTTAACAGGATCGGAGACCCAGTACTTC.

The chain recombines TRBV5-1 with TRBJ2-3; 7 bases map to TRBD1. Unmatched junction bases numbered 6, after V lost 4 bases and J lost 1 base. From germline, CDR1 is SGHRS and CDR2 YFSETQ. The CDR3 is 15 amino acids. The CDR3 nucleotides read TGCGCCAGCAGCCAGACAGGGTATGGCACAGATACGCAGTATTTT. It codes for CASSQTGYGTDTQYF.

This clonotype was seen at least ten times. The rearrangement uses TRBV12-3 or TRBV12-4 and TRBJ2-3, with D unclear. This CDR3 has 14 residues. Trimming pared 9 bases from V and 3 bases from J, leaving 16 bases between. The CDR3 reads CASEPGTTTDTQYF. The CDR3 region has the DNA TGTGCCAGTGAGCCGGGCACCACTACAGATACGCAGTATTTT.

This sequence joins TRBV24-1 and TRBJ1-4; D is unresolved. This CDR3 has 15 amino acids. Germline V gives CDR1 KGHDR, CDR2 SFDVKD. With 4 bases removed from V and 3 bases from J, the gap between germline ends came to 11 bases. The CDR3 coding sequence is TGTGCCACCAGTGACCCTCAGACGTCTAATGAAAAACTGTTTTTT. Protein: CATSDPQTSNEKLFF.

This clonotype was counted only a few times. The J gene is TRBJ2-7, the V gene TRBV7-2; D is unresolved. The CDR3 extends over 14 amino acids. In germline, CDR1 is SGHTA, CDR2 FQGNSA. Trimming left V 3 bases short and J 3 bases short, with 12 bases between. CDR3: CASSFGLVGYEQYF. The DNA for the CDR3 is TGTGCCAGCAGCTTTGGCCTCGTGGGCTACGAGCAGTACTTC.

CDR3 coding DNA: TGTGCCAGCTCCAGGGTCAATAATTCACCCCTCCACTTT. Translation gives CASSRVNNSPLHF. This chain connects TRBV28 to TRBJ1-6; maybe TRBD1 (5 bases). Trimming removed 8 bases from V and 5 bases from J, with 10 bases in between. CDR1 is MDHEN, CDR2 SYDVKM, per germline. CDR3 length: 13 residues.

The chain has TRBV6-2 or TRBV6-3 and TRBJ2-7, with a tentative D call TRBD2 (5 bases). Trimming cost V 8 bases and J 6 bases, with 17 bases left between them. The CDR3 loop spans 13 amino acids. In germline, CDR1 is MNHEY, CDR2 SVGEGT. CDR3 residues: CASSPASRLEQYF. The CDR3 bases are TGTGCCAGCTCCCCGGCTAGCCGCCTCGAGCAGTACTTC.

This clonotype came up a few times. The chain has TRBV5-1 and TRBJ2-7; D is possibly TRBD1 (5 bases). Germline V gene data show CDR1 as SGHRS and CDR2 as YFSETQ. Trimming removed 3 bases at V and 2 bases at J, with 12 bases between. CDR3 length: 14 residues. CDR3 loop: CASSYGAGPYEQYF. The CDR3 nucleotides read TGCGCCAGCAGCTATGGGGCAGGGCCCTACGAGCAGTACTTC.

This clonotype has ten or more counts. The J gene is TRBJ1-1, the V gene TRBV28, with D maybe TRBD1 (6 bases). Trimming removed 5 bases from V and 1 base from J, with 8 bases in between. The length of the CDR3 is 13 residues. Germline values: CDR1 MDHEN, CDR2 SYDVKM. CDR3 nucleotide sequence: TGTGCCAGCAGTGGACAGCCGAACACTGAAGCTTTCTTT. Translation: CASSGQPNTEAFF.

At least ten counts were recorded for this clonotype. The genes are TRBV20-1 and TRBJ1-1; D is ambiguous. The CDR3 length is 15 residues. The germline CDR1 and CDR2 sequences are DFQATT and SNEGSKA (reference sequence). Trimming removed 3 bases from V and 3 bases from J, with 17 bases in between. This chain's CDR3 is CSARPTQGRYTEAFF. The CDR3 DNA reads TGCAGTGCTAGGCCGACCCAAGGGAGGTACACTGAAGCTTTCTTT.